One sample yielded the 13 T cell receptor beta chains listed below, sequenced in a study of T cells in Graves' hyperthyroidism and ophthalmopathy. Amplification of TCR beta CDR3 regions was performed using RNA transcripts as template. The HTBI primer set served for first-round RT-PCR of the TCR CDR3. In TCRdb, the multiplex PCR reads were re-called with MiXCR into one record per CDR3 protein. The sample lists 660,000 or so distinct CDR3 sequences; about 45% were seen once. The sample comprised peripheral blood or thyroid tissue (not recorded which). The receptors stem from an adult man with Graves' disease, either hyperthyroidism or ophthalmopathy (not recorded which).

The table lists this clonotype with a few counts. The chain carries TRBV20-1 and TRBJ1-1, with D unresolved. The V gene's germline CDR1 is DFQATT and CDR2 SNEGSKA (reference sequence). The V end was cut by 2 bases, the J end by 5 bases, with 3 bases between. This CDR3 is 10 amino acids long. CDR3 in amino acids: CSARRTEAFF. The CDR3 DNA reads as TGCAGTGCTAGAAGGACTGAAGCTTTCTTT.

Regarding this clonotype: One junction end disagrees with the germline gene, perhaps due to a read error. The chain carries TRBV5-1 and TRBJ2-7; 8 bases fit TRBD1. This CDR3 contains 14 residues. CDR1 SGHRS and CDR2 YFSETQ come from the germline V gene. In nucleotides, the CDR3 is TGTGCCTGGAGCCCCTGGACAGGGACCTACGAGCAGTACTTC. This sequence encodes CAWSPWTGTYEQYF.

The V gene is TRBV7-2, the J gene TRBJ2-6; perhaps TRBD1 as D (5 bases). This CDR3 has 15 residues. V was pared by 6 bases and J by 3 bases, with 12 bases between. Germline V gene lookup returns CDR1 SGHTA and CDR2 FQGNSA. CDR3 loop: CASRSGFGGANVLTF. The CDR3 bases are TGTGCCAGCAGGTCAGGGTTTGGTGGGGCCAACGTCCTGACTTTC.

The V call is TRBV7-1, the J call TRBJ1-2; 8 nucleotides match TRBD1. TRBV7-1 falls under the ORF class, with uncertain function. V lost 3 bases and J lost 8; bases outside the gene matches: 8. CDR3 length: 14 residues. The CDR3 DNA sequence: TGTGCCAGCAGCTCCCCCGGGACAGGAGCCGGCTACACCTTC. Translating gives CASSSPGTGAGYTF.

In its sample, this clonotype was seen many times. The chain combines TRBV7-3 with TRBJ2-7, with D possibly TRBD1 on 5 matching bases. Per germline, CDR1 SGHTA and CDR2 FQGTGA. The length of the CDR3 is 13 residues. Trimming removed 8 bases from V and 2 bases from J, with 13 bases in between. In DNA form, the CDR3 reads TGTGCCAGCTCTCCAGGGCCCACCTACGAGCAGTACTTC. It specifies CASSPGPTYEQYF.

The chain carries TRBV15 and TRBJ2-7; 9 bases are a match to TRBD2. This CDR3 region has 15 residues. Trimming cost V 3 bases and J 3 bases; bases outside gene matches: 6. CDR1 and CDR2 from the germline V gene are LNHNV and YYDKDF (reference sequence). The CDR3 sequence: CATSSLEREVYEQYF. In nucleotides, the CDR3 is TGTGCCACCAGCAGCCTAGAGCGGGAGGTCTACGAGCAGTACTTC.

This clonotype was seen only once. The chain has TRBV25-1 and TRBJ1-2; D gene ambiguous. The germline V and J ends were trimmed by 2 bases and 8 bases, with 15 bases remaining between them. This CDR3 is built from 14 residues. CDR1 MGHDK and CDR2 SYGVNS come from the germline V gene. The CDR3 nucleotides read TGTGCCAGCAGTGAAGTGTCAGGCAGACGCGGCTACACCTTC. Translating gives CASSEVSGRRGYTF.

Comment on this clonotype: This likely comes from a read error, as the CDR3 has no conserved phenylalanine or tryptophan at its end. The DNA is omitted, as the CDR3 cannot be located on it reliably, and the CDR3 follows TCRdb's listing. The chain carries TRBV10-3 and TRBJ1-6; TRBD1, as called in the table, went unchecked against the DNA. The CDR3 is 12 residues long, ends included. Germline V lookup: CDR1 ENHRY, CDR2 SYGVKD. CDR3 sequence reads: CAISEPPRTAHY.

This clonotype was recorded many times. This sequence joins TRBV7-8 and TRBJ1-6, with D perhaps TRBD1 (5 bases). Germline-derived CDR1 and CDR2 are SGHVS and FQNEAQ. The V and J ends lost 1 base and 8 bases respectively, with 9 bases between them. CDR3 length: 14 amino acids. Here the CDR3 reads CASSLVLGDSPLHF. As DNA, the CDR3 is TGTGCCAGCAGCTTAGTCCTGGGGGATTCACCCCTCCACTTT. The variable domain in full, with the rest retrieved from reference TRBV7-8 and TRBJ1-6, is GAGVSQSPRYKVAKRGQDVALRCDPISGHVSLFWYQQALGQGPEFLTYFQNEAQLDKSGLPSDRFFAERPEGSVSTLKIQRTQQEDSAVYLCASSLVLGDSPLHFGNGTRLTVT.

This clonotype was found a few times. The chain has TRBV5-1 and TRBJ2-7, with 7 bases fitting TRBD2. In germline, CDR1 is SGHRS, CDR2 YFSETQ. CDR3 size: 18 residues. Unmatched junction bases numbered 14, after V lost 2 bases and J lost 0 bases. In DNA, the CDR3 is TGCGCCAGCAGCTTTGCCGCCCTAGTGGCGGGAGACTCCTACGAGCAGTACTTC. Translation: CASSFAALVAGDSYEQYF. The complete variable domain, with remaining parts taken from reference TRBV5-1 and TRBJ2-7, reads KAGVTQTPRYLIKTRGQQVTLSCSPISGHRSVSWYQQTPGQGLQFLFEYFSETQRNKGNFPGRFSGRQFSNSRSEMNVSTLELGDSALYLCASSFAALVAGDSYEQYFGPGTRLTVT.

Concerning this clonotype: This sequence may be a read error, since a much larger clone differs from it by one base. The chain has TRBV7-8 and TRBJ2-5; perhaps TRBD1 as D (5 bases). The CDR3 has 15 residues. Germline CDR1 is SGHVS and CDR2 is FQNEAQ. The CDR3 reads CASSLAQGLGEAQYF. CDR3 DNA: TGTGCCAGCAGTTTAGCCCAGGGTTTGGGCGAGGCCCAGTACTTC. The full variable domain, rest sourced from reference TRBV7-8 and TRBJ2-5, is GAGVSQSPRYKVAKRGQDVALRCDPISGHVSLFWYQQALGQGPEFLTYFQNEAQLDKSGLPSDRFFAERPEGSVSTLKIQRTQQEDSAVYLCASSLAQGLGEAQYFGPGTRLLVL.

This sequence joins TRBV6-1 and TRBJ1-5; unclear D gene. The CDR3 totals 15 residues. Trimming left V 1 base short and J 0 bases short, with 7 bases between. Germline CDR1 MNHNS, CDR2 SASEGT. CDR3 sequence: CASSEGPISNQPQHF. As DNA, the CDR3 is TGTGCCAGCAGTGAAGGGCCAATTAGCAATCAGCCCCAGCATTTT.

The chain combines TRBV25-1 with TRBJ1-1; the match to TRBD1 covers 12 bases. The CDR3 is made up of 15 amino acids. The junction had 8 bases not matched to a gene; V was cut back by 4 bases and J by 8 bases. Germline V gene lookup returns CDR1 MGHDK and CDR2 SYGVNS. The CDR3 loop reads CASSAWDRGLEEAFF. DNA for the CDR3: TGTGCCAGCAGTGCTTGGGACAGGGGGCTTGAGGAAGCTTTCTTT.